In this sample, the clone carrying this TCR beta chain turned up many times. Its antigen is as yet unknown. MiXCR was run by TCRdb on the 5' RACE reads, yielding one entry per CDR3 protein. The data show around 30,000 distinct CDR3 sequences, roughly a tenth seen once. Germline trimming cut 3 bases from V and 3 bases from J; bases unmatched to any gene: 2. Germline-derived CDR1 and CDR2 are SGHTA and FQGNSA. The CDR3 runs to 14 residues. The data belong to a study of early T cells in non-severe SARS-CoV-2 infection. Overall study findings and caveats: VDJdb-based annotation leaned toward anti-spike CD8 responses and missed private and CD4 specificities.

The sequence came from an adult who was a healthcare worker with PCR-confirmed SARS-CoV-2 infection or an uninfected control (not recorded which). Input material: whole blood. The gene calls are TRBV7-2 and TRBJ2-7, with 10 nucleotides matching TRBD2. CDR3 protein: CASSFRTSGYEQYF. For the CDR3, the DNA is TGTGCCAGCAGCTTTAGGACTAGCGGCTACGAGCAGTACTTC.